The T cell receptor beta chain under discussion was sequenced for a study of T-cell memory formation after mild COVID-19. TCRdb used MiXCR to reprocess the 5' RACE reads, holding one entry per CDR3 protein. The repertoire holds approximately 240,000 distinct CDR3 sequences, about a sixth seen once, with 3.5% in the top ten. This clonotype has only one observation. CDR3 length: 14 residues. Germline loops: CDR1 SGHVS, CDR2 FNYEAQ. Trimming at V came to 5 bases and at J to 4 bases, leaving 6 bases not matched to a gene. Sample: PBMCs or a T cell subset sorted from them (not recorded which). The rearrangement uses TRBV7-6 and TRBJ1-1; 8 nucleotides line up with TRBD1. This clonotype was sampled from a man aged 18 to 35 who had mild COVID-19 (a few samples of this study predate the infection). Cell type and time point are not known. CDR3 sequence (DNA): TGTGCCAGCAGCCCCTACAGGGGGGCCACTGAAGCTTTCTTT. Residues: CASSPYRGATEAFF.